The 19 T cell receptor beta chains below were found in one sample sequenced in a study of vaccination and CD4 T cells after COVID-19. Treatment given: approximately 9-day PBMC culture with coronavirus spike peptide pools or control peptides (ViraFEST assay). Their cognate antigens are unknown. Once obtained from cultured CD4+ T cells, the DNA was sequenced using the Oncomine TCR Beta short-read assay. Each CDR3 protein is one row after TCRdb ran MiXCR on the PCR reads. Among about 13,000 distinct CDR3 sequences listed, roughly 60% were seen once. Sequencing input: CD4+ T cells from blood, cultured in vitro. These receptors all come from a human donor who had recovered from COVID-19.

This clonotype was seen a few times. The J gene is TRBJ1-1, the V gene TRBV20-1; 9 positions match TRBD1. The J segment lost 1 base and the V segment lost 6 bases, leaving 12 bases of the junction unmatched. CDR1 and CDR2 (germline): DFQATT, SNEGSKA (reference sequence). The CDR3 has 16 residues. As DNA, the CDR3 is TGCAGTGCCCCACCGGGACAGGGAGGCGGGAACACTGAAGCTTTCTTT. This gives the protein CSAPPGQGGGNTEAFF.

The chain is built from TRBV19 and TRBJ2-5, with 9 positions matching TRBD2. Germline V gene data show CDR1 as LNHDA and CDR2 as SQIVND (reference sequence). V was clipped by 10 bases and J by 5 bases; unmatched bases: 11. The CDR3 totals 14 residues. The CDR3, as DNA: TGTGCCACCGGCGGACTAGCGCCCCGGGAGACCCAGTACTTC. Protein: CATGGLAPRETQYF.

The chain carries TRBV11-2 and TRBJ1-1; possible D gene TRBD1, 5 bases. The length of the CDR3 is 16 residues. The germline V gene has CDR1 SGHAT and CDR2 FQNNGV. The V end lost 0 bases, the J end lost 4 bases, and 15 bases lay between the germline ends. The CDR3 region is CASSLDGAGPGTEAFF. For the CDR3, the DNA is TGTGCCAGCAGCTTAGATGGCGCGGGGCCGGGCACTGAAGCTTTCTTT.

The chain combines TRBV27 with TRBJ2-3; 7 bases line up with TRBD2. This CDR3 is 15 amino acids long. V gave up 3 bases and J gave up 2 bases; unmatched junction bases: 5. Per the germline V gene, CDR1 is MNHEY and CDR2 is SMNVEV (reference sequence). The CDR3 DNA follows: TGTGCCAGCAGTTTTGGGGGGAGGGTCACAGATACGCAGTATTTT. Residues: CASSFGGRVTDTQYF.

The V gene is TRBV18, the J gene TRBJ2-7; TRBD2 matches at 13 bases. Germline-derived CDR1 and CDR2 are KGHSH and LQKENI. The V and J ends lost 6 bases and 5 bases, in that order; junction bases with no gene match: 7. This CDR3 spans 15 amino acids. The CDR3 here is CASSHTSGRGHEQYF. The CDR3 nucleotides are TGTGCCAGCTCGCACACTAGCGGGAGGGGCCACGAGCAGTACTTC.

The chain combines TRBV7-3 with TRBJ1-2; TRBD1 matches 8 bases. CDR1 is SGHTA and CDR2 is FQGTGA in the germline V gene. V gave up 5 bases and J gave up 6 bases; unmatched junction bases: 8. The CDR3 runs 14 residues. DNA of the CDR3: TGTGCCAGCAGCAATAGACAGGGGCGAGATGGCTACACCTTC. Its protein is CASSNRQGRDGYTF.

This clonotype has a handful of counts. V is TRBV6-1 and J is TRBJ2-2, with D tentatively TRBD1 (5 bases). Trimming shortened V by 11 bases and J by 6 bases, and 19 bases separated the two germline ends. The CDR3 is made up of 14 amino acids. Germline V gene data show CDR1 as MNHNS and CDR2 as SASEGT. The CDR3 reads CAGRQTTNAGELFF. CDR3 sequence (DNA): TGTGCCGGAAGACAGACCACTAACGCCGGGGAGCTGTTTTTT.

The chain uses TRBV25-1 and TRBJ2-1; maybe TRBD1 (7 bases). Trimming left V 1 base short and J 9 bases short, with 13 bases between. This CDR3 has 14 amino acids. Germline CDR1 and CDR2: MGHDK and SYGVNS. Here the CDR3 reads CASSEWRDSPEQFF. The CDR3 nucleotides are TGTGCCAGCAGTGAATGGAGGGACAGCCCTGAGCAGTTCTTC.

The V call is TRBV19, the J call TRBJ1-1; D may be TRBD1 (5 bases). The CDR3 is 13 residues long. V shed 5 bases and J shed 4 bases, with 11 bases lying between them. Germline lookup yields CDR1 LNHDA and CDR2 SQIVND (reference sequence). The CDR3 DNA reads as TGTGCCAGTAGTTCGCAGGGTGCCACTGAAGCTTTCTTT. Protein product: CASSSQGATEAFF.

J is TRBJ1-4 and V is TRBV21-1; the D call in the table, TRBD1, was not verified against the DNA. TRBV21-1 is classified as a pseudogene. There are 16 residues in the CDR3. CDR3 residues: CASRSAGDRVREKLFF. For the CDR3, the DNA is TGTGCCAGCAGATCAGCAGGCGACAGGGTGCGTGAAAAACTGTTTTTT.

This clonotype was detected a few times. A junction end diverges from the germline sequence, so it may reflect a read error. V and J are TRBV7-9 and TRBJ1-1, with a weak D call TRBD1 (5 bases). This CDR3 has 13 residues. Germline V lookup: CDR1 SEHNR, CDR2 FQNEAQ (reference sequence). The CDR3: CASSLTDYTEAFF. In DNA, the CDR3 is TGTGCCAGCAGCCTGACAGATTACACTGAGGCTTTCTTT.

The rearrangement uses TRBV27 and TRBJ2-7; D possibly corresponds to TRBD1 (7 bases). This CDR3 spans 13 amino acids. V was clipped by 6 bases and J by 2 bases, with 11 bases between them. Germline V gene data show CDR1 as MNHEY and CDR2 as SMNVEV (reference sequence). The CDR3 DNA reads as TGTGCCAGCAGGCGGGACAGTCCCTACGAGCAGTACTTC. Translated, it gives CASRRDSPYEQYF.

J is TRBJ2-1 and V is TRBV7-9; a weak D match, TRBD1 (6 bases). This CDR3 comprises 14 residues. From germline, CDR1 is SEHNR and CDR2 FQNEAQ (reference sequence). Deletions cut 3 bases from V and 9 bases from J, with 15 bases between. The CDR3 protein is CASSFSTVGGEQFF. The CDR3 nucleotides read TGTGCCAGCAGCTTTTCCACGGTAGGGGGTGAGCAGTTCTTC.

CDR3 nucleotides: TGTGCCAGCAGTTTAGGACAGCGGAACACTGAAGCTTTCTTT. Its protein is CASSLGQRNTEAFF. This chain links TRBV28 with TRBJ1-1, with D possibly matching TRBD1 (6 bases). The CDR3 totals 14 residues. Trimming left V 2 bases short and J 1 base short, with 8 bases between. Per the germline V gene, CDR1 is MDHEN and CDR2 is SYDVKM.

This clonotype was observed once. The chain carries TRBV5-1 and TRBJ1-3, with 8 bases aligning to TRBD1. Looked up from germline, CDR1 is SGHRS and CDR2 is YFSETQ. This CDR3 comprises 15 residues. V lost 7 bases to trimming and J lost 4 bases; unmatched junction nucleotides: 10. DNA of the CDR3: TGCGCCAGCTCACAGGGGCAGGGGGCCGGAAACACCATATATTTT. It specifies CASSQGQGAGNTIYF.

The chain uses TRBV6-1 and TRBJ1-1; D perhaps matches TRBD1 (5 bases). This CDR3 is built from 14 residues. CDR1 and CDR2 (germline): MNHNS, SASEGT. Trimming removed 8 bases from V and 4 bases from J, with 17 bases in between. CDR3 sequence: CASSPAGVRTEAFF. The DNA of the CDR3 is TGTGCCAGCTCCCCAGCGGGGGTCCGCACTGAAGCTTTCTTT.

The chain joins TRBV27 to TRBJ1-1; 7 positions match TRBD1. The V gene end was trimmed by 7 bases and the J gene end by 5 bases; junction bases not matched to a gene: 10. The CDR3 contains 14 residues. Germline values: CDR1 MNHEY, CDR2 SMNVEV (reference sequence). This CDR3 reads CASIRQGLDTEAFF. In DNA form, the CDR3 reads TGTGCCAGCATCAGACAGGGCTTAGATACTGAAGCTTTCTTT.

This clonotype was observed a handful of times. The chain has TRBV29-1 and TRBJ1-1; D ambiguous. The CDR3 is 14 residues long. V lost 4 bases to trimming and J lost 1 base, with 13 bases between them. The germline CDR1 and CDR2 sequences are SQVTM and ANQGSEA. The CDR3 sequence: CSVAYMDPNTEAFF. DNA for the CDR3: TGCAGCGTTGCCTACATGGACCCGAACACTGAAGCTTTCTTT.

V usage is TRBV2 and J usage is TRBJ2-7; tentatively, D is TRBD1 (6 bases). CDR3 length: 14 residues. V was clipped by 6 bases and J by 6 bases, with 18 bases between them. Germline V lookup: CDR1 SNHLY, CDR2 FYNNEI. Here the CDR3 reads CASRQLDSAGEQYF. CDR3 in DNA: TGTGCCAGCAGACAATTGGACAGCGCCGGCGAGCAGTACTTC.